These 27 T cell receptor beta chains originate from one sample sequenced in a study of regulatory T cells in long-lasting Graves disease. Building the TCR beta libraries relied on iRepertoire HTBI primers, and CDR3 regions underwent Arm-PCR. In TCRdb, the multiplex PCR reads were re-called with MiXCR into one record per CDR3 protein. The sample shows about 350,000 distinct CDR3 sequences, roughly a sixth of them seen only once. As for time point: newly diagnosed GD, antithyroid drugs for less than 3 months. From RNA extracted from PBMCs, the TCR library was made. These sequences were also reported in another study, on T cells in Graves' hyperthyroidism and ophthalmopathy.

This material consisted of peripheral blood mononuclear cells (PBMCs), taken at new diagnosis, from a patient treated with antithyroid drugs. Source of these receptors: a man in his forties with Graves disease.

This clonotype was detected many times. The chain combines TRBV7-6 with TRBJ2-2; 8 nucleotides align to TRBD1. The CDR3 contains 14 residues. The ends lost 5 bases at V and 4 bases at J; junction bases unmatched: 3. Germline CDR1 is SGHVS and CDR2 is FNYEAQ. The DNA for the CDR3 is TGTGCCAGCAGCCAGGGGGCAGGCACCGGGGAGCTGTTTTTT. Translated, it gives CASSQGAGTGELFF.

This clonotype was recorded at least ten times. The chain combines TRBV20-1 with TRBJ1-1, with D possibly matching TRBD1 (5 bases). Trimming removed 4 bases from V and 0 bases from J, with 21 bases in between. Germline-derived CDR1 and CDR2 are DFQATT and SNEGSKA (reference sequence). CDR3 length: 17 residues. The CDR3 sequence: CSANIRDSYGMNTEAFF. In DNA, the CDR3 is TGCAGTGCTAATATCCGGGACTCCTATGGAATGAACACTGAAGCTTTCTTT.

The chain combines TRBV5-1 with TRBJ1-1; D is possibly TRBD1 (5 bases). This CDR3 spans 15 amino acids. The germline gives CDR1 SGHRS, CDR2 YFSETQ. V was pared by 0 bases and J by 3 bases, with 12 bases between. CDR3 in DNA: TGCGCCAGCAGCTTGGACGGGGCGTCAGACACTGAAGCTTTCTTT. Amino acid sequence: CASSLDGASDTEAFF.

This clonotype was counted only a few times. V is TRBV20-1 and J is TRBJ2-3; the match to TRBD2 covers 11 bases. The last part of the DNA fits TRBJ2-5 better; the J call may be wrong. CDR1 is DFQATT, CDR2 SNEGSKA, per germline (reference sequence). There are 13 residues in the CDR3. The CDR3 coding sequence is TGCAGTGCTATACGGACTAGCGGGGAGACCCAGTACTTC. This encodes CSAIRTSGETQYF.

This clonotype came up many times. The gene calls are TRBV7-2 and TRBJ2-7; 14 bases match TRBD2. The CDR3 has 16 amino acids. CDR1 SGHTA and CDR2 FQGNSA come from the germline V gene. Unmatched junction bases numbered 4, after V lost 2 bases and J lost 4 bases. The CDR3: CASSLRLAGGPYEQYF. CDR3 nucleotides: TGTGCCAGCAGCTTAAGACTAGCGGGGGGGCCGTACGAGCAGTACTTC. The whole variable domain, remainder taken from reference TRBV7-2 and TRBJ2-7, is GAGVSQSPSNKVTEKGKDVELRCDPISGHTALYWYRQSLGQGLEFLIYFQGNSAPDKSGLPSDRFSAERTGGSVSTLTIQRTQQEDSAVYLCASSLRLAGGPYEQYFGPGTRLTVT.

This clonotype was observed at least ten times. The chain uses TRBV28 and TRBJ2-5; D possibly matches TRBD1 or TRBD2 (5 bases each). Trimming shortened V by 1 base and J by 0 bases, and 9 bases separated the two germline ends. The CDR3 is 15 residues long. The V gene's germline CDR1 is MDHEN and CDR2 SYDVKM. The CDR3 DNA follows: TGTGCCAGCAGTTTATTCGGGGCTTACCAAGAGACCCAGTACTTC. Residues: CASSLFGAYQETQYF.

This clonotype has only a few counts. The J gene is TRBJ1-1, the V gene TRBV19, with 8 nucleotides matching TRBD1. V was clipped by 3 bases and J by 3 bases; unmatched bases: 6. The CDR3 spans 15 residues. Germline-derived CDR1 and CDR2 are LNHDA and SQIVND (reference sequence). In DNA, the CDR3 is TGTGCCAGTAGTATCCGGACAGGGCGAGACACTGAAGCTTTCTTT. Translating gives CASSIRTGRDTEAFF. The variable domain in full, completed from reference TRBV19 and TRBJ1-1, reads DGGITQSPKYLFRKEGQNVTLSCEQNLNHDAMYWYRQDPGQGLRLIYYSQIVNDFQKGDIAEGYSVSREKKESFPLTVTSAQKNPTAFYLCASSIRTGRDTEAFFGQGTRLTVV.

This clonotype was seen only a few times. The chain employs TRBV3-1 and TRBJ2-7; D unresolved. V was trimmed by 4 bases and J by 3 bases, leaving 10 bases between them. The V gene's germline CDR1 is LGHDT and CDR2 YNNKEL (reference sequence). The CDR3 loop spans 13 amino acids. As DNA, the CDR3 is TGTGCCAGCAGCCCCTCTGTGGGCTACGAGCAGTACTTC. Translation gives CASSPSVGYEQYF.

The chain couples TRBV18 to TRBJ2-3; D is ambiguous. V shed 4 bases and J shed 2 bases, with 16 bases lying between them. This CDR3 is 16 amino acids long. CDR1 is KGHSH, CDR2 LQKENI, per germline. CDR3 bases: TGTGCCAGCTCACAATACCAGCGCACAAACACAGATACGCAGTATTTT. This encodes CASSQYQRTNTDTQYF.

In its sample, this clonotype was seen many times. This sequence joins TRBV3-1 and TRBJ1-1; D not certain. CDR3 length: 14 residues. Germline V gene data show CDR1 as LGHDT and CDR2 as YNNKEL (reference sequence). The V end lost 4 bases, the J end lost 4 bases, and 13 bases lay between the germline ends. CDR3 region: CASSPTIGTTEAFF. For the CDR3, the DNA is TGTGCCAGCAGCCCTACAATTGGAACCACTGAAGCTTTCTTT.

This clonotype was observed at least ten times. This chain uses TRBV24-1 with TRBJ2-1; 10 positions match TRBD1. The CDR3 runs 15 residues. V lost 7 bases, J lost 6 bases, and 8 bases stayed unmatched. Germline V gene lookup returns CDR1 KGHDR and CDR2 SFDVKD. The DNA of the CDR3 is TGTGCCACCAGCCCGGGACAGGGGAGGTCCAATGAGCAGTTCTTC. Translated, it gives CATSPGQGRSNEQFF.

This clonotype has ten or more counts. This chain joins TRBV11-3 and TRBJ2-1, with D perhaps TRBD1 (5 bases). CDR1 is SGHNT and CDR2 is YENEEA in the germline V gene. The CDR3 runs 14 residues. Trimming left V 5 bases short and J 8 bases short, with 16 bases between. The CDR3 region is CASSQAGIPHEQFF. The CDR3 nucleotides read TGTGCCAGCAGCCAGGCAGGGATTCCGCATGAGCAGTTCTTC.

This chain links TRBV19 with TRBJ2-2, with D possibly matching TRBD2 (7 bases). V lost 3 bases and J 4 bases, leaving 15 bases between the germline ends. There are 16 residues in the CDR3. Germline V gene sequence: CDR1 LNHDA, CDR2 SQIVND (reference sequence). CDR3 in amino acids: CASSIDGGRGTGELFF. Written as DNA, the CDR3 is TGTGCCAGTAGTATTGACGGGGGGCGCGGCACCGGGGAGCTGTTTTTT. Supplemented by reference TRBV19 and TRBJ2-2, the full variable domain reads DGGITQSPKYLFRKEGQNVTLSCEQNLNHDAMYWYRQDPGQGLRLIYYSQIVNDFQKGDIAEGYSVSREKKESFPLTVTSAQKNPTAFYLCASSIDGGRGTGELFFGEGSRLTVL.

This clonotype was detected many times. The chain uses TRBV12-3 or TRBV12-4 and TRBJ2-1; D not certain. The length of the CDR3 is 14 residues. With 7 bases removed from V and 8 bases from J, the gap between germline ends came to 18 bases. CDR3 DNA: TGTGCCAGCACAATCCGTAGTCTAATCCATGAGCAGTTCTTC. It encodes CASTIRSLIHEQFF.

The table lists this clonotype with many counts. The rearrangement links TRBV11-2 to TRBJ2-1; 13 nucleotides agree with TRBD2. The germline V gene encodes CDR1 SGHAT and CDR2 FQNNGV. The trim removed 2 bases at V and 8 bases at J, leaving 9 bases unmatched. CDR3 length equals 17 residues. CDR3 sequence reads: CASSLNSGLAGDYEQFF. For the CDR3, the DNA is TGTGCCAGCAGCTTAAATAGCGGACTAGCGGGGGATTATGAGCAGTTCTTC.

The chain recombines TRBV2 with TRBJ1-5, with a weak D call TRBD1 (5 bases). The CDR3 extends over 14 amino acids. Germline CDR1 SNHLY, CDR2 FYNNEI. Trimming removed 4 bases at V and 5 bases at J, with 12 bases between. The CDR3 DNA sequence: TGTGCCAGCAGTGCTGTTGCGGGGGATCAGCCCCAGCATTTT. It specifies CASSAVAGDQPQHF.

The chain is built from TRBV20-1 and TRBJ2-7; D is unclear. Germline V gene data show CDR1 as DFQATT and CDR2 as SNEGSKA (reference sequence). The length of the CDR3 is 14 residues. The V end lost 0 bases, the J end lost 0 bases, and 9 bases lay between the germline ends. The CDR3 DNA follows: TGCAGTGCTAGAGATACCCCTAGCTCCTACGAGCAGTACTTC. Translation gives CSARDTPSSYEQYF.

The chain couples TRBV6-5 to TRBJ1-3; D remains ambiguous. From germline, CDR1 is MNHEY and CDR2 SVGAGI. The CDR3 runs to 14 residues. Trimming cost V 2 bases and J 6 bases, with 11 bases left between them. In nucleotides, the CDR3 is TGTGCCAGCAGTTACGAGGGCAGGCCAAACACCATATATTTT. Translation: CASSYEGRPNTIYF.

This clonotype occurred many times. CDR3 loop: CSAAQGVNQPQHF. Here the CDR3 DNA reads TGCAGTGCCGCGCAGGGGGTCAATCAGCCCCAGCATTTT. J is TRBJ1-5 and V is TRBV20-1, with 7 bases identical to TRBD1. J was trimmed by 3 bases and V by 6 bases; bases with no gene match: 5. The germline V gene encodes CDR1 DFQATT and CDR2 SNEGSKA (reference sequence). CDR3 length: 13 amino acids.

This clonotype was observed many times. The chain combines TRBV20-1 with TRBJ2-5, with TRBD1 as a possible D gene (6 bases). The CDR3 covers 16 residues. Germline lookup yields CDR1 DFQATT and CDR2 SNEGSKA (reference sequence). Trimming shortened V by 0 bases and J by 1 base, and 15 bases separated the two germline ends. The CDR3 bases are TGCAGTGCTAGAGATTTCGGGGACACCCTCCAAGAGACCCAGTACTTC. Translated, it gives CSARDFGDTLQETQYF.

This chain joins TRBV19 and TRBJ1-3; no clear D gene. The germline V gene encodes CDR1 LNHDA and CDR2 SQIVND (reference sequence). Trimming cost V 2 bases and J 1 base, with 3 bases left between them. The CDR3 loop spans 13 amino acids. The CDR3 DNA reads TGTGCCAGTAGTATATCGTCTGGAAACACCATATATTTT. Its protein product is CASSISSGNTIYF.

This clonotype was detected only a few times. The genes are TRBV6-4 and TRBJ2-3; 15 bases fit TRBD2. CDR3 length equals 22 residues. CDR1 is MRHNA and CDR2 is SNTAGT in the germline V gene. V shed 3 bases, J shed 2 bases, and the junction held 18 bases outside the gene matches. This chain's CDR3 is CASSDRKITPRTSGGATDTQYF. For the CDR3, the DNA is TGTGCCAGCAGTGATCGAAAAATCACTCCTCGGACTAGCGGGGGGGCCACAGATACGCAGTATTTT.

This clonotype was counted between two and nine times. J is TRBJ1-5 and V is TRBV6-2 or TRBV6-3; possibly TRBD1 for D (6 bases). In germline, CDR1 is MNHEY, CDR2 SVGEGT. This CDR3 region has 13 residues. V dropped 10 bases and J dropped 6 bases, with 16 bases sitting between them. CDR3 sequence (DNA): TGTGCCACCCACGCAGGGGCAAGTCAGCCCCAGCATTTT. It yields the protein CATHAGASQPQHF.

Notes on this clonotype: A far larger clone is one nucleotide away, so this likely arose from a read error. The chain uses TRBV28 and TRBJ2-7; unclear D gene. The CDR3 loop spans 14 amino acids. The germline V gene has CDR1 MDHEN and CDR2 SYDVKM. The CDR3 nucleotides read TGTGCCAGCAGCCCCTCCGGAACGGTCAACGAGCAGCACTTC. Its protein is CASSPSGTVNEQHF.

This clonotype was picked up a small number of times. The CDR3 region has the DNA TGTGCCAGTAGTGCGGTGGACAGTTACAATGAGCAGTTCTTC. Encoded protein: CASSAVDSYNEQFF. The V and J genes are TRBV19 and TRBJ2-1, with a weak D call TRBD1 (6 bases). The germline V gene encodes CDR1 LNHDA and CDR2 SQIVND (reference sequence). Trimming pared 5 bases from V and 4 bases from J, leaving 12 bases between. The CDR3 consists of 14 residues.

This chain uses TRBV24-1 with TRBJ2-3, with 9 bases aligning to TRBD2. This CDR3 is built from 18 residues. Germline-derived CDR1 and CDR2 are KGHDR and SFDVKD. J gave up 1 base and V 5 bases, and 12 bases lay outside the gene matches. The CDR3 loop is CATSASAFQRGGTDTQYF. For the CDR3, the DNA is TGTGCCACCAGTGCCTCAGCGTTTCAGCGGGGGGGCACAGATACGCAGTATTTT.

Of note for this clonotype: A clone one base away is much larger, so this may be a read error. CDR3 protein: CASSQGVGYTF. CDR3 in DNA: TGTGCCAGCAGCCAAGGGGTTGGCTACACCTTC. The chain links TRBV3-1 to TRBJ1-2; D is uncertain. This CDR3 has 11 residues. Germline V gene data show CDR1 as LGHDT and CDR2 as YNNKEL (reference sequence). Trimming removed 1 base at V and 7 bases at J, with 4 bases between.